Here is one TCR beta chain with its context. The assay was immunoSEQ multiplex PCR, and TCRdb's table has in-frame clones only and misses some. The table records tens of thousands of clones, just under 95% of them present only once. This entry comes from a study of technical replicates of blood from several donors. V shed 3 bases and J 0 bases; nucleotides not matched to a gene: 9. The CDR3 loop spans 18 amino acids. Germline assignment: CDR1 LNHDA and CDR2 SQIVND (reference sequence). The origin of this receptor is a human donor in good health. The chain recombines TRBV19 with TRBJ1-1; TRBD1 aligns across 11 bases. Source material: T cells isolated from PBMCs. This chain's CDR3 is CASSIGQGASGMNTEAFF. In nucleotides, the CDR3 is TGTGCCAGTAGTATCGGACAGGGGGCATCTGGAATGAACACTGAAGCTTTCTTT.